This T cell receptor (beta chain) was captured by sequencing in a study of early T cells in non-severe SARS-CoV-2 infection. In the study overall: Investigators sequenced bulk RNA drawn from unsorted whole blood, and chains remained unpaired.

The protocol attached unique molecular identifiers to individual cDNA molecules. TCRdb re-called the 5' RACE reads with MiXCR, one entry per CDR3 protein. The sample shows some 56,000 distinct CDR3 sequences, more than 9% of them seen only once. J was trimmed by 6 bases and V by 6 bases; bases with no gene match: 9. There are 14 residues in the CDR3. Germline V lookup: CDR1 DFQATT, CDR2 SNEGSKA (reference sequence). This clonotype was observed a few times. As yet, its antigen is unknown. Whole-study results and caveats: Matching results from VDJdb favored anti-spike CD8 responses, leaving private and CD4 specificities undetected.

The sequence was collected from an adult who was a healthcare worker with PCR-confirmed SARS-CoV-2 infection or an uninfected control (not recorded which). The sequenced sample was whole blood. The rearrangement uses TRBV20-1 and TRBJ2-1; TRBD2 matches 9 bases. As DNA, the CDR3 is TGCAGTGCATCCGGGACTAGCTTGGCCAATGAGCAGTTCTTC. This translates into CSASGTSLANEQFF.